The 22 T cell receptor beta chains listed next were all sequenced from one sample in a study of Ad26.COV2.S vaccination and SARS-CoV-2 variants. Described treatment: some 20 received Ad26.COV2.S at low or high dose, single or two shots; 5 received placebo; per-sample allocation not given. Day 63 after the first injection of vaccine or placebo was the sampling time. Assay: immunoSEQ multiplex PCR; the TCRdb copy retains only in-frame clones and omits some. In the table there are about 400,000 clones, about nine tenths of which are singletons. The source material was peripheral blood, sampled in a trial of Ad26.COV2.S vaccine versus placebo. The source is a person aged 18-65 years who received the Ad26.COV2.S COVID-19 vaccine or a placebo.

This CDR3 reads CASSRDRGRSYEQYF. Here the CDR3 DNA reads TGTGCCAGCAGTAGGGACAGGGGCAGGTCCTACGAGCAGTACTTC. The rearrangement uses TRBV27 and TRBJ2-7; TRBD1 agrees at 10 bases. Germline assignment: CDR1 MNHEY and CDR2 SMNVEV (reference sequence). The junction had 5 bases not matched to a gene; V was cut back by 5 bases and J by 1 base. The CDR3 has 15 amino acids.

The chain joins TRBV27 to TRBJ1-2; D is possibly TRBD1 (6 bases). The ends were cut back, 7 bases at V and 1 base at J, with 19 bases in the middle. The CDR3 is made up of 16 amino acids. Per the germline V gene, CDR1 is MNHEY and CDR2 is SMNVEV (reference sequence). The CDR3 reads CASTFSLTGDNYGYTF. CDR3 sequence (DNA): TGTGCCAGCACCTTCTCACTGACAGGAGATAACTATGGCTACACCTTC.

About this clone: The same CDR3 arises from other DNA sequences in this sample as well. The V call is TRBV12-3 or TRBV12-4, the J call TRBJ2-3; TRBD2 is a possible D gene (6 bases). The ends were cut back, 3 bases at V and 5 bases at J, with 6 bases in the middle. This CDR3 spans 12 amino acids. This chain's CDR3 is CASSFSGDTQYF. For the CDR3, the DNA is TGTGCCAGCAGTTTTAGCGGAGATACGCAGTATTTT.

This chain links TRBV6-5 with TRBJ2-5; D may match TRBD1 or TRBD2 (5 bases each). The CDR3 has 14 residues. V was shortened by 6 bases and J by 5 bases, with 16 bases between the two germline ends. The germline CDR1 and CDR2 sequences are MNHEY and SVGAGI. The CDR3 loop reads CASRPLGTQETQYF. The CDR3 DNA reads as TGTGCCAGCAGACCCCTGGGGACGCAGGAGACCCAGTACTTC.

J is TRBJ2-7 and V is TRBV30, with 9 bases that match TRBD1. CDR3 size: 12 residues. Germline CDR1 reads GTSNPN; CDR2 reads SVGIG (reference sequence). With 8 bases clipped from V and 2 bases from J, the junction kept 4 bases outside the gene matches. In DNA, the CDR3 is TGTGCCGGGACAGGGCTGACCTACGAGCAGTACTTC. As protein: CAGTGLTYEQYF.

The chain uses TRBV6-6 and TRBJ2-7, with D uncertain. V was clipped by 0 bases and J by 2 bases, with 2 bases between them. The germline CDR1 and CDR2 sequences are MNHNY and SVGAGI (reference sequence). CDR3 length: 12 residues. The CDR3 region has the DNA TGTGCCAGCAGTTACTCTACCTACGAGCAGTACTTC. Protein: CASSYSTYEQYF.

J is TRBJ2-2 and V is TRBV2, with a weak D call TRBD2 (6 bases). Germline loops: CDR1 SNHLY, CDR2 FYNNEI. V was pared by 3 bases and J by 1 base, with 9 bases between. The CDR3 is made up of 15 amino acids. This chain's CDR3 is CASSEGLLNTGELFF. CDR3 nucleotide sequence: TGTGCCAGCAGTGAGGGACTCCTGAACACCGGGGAGCTGTTTTTT. The variable domain in full, completed from reference TRBV2 and TRBJ2-2, reads EPEVTQTPSHQVTQMGQEVILRCVPISNHLYFYWYRQILGQKVEFLVSFYNNEISEKSEIFDDQFSVERPDGSNFTLKIRSTKLEDSAMYFCASSEGLLNTGELFFGEGSRLTVL.

The chain has TRBV2 and TRBJ2-5, with D perhaps TRBD2 (5 bases). CDR1 and CDR2 (germline): SNHLY, FYNNEI. The CDR3 is 12 amino acids. Trimming left V 8 bases short and J 5 bases short, with 12 bases between. The CDR3 DNA reads TGTGCCAGCCTTACGGGGAAGGAGACCCAGTACTTC. Protein product: CASLTGKETQYF.

As to this clone: Germline is not matched at one junction end, which may reflect a read error. The chain combines TRBV7-3 with TRBJ2-7; 8 nucleotides match TRBD2. Looked up from germline, CDR1 is SGHTA and CDR2 is FQGTGA. The CDR3 has 14 residues. In nucleotides, the CDR3 is TGTGCCAGCAGCCCCAGCGGGAGCTCCGACGAGCAGTACTTC. Amino acid sequence: CASSPSGSSDEQYF.

V is TRBV29-1 and J is TRBJ1-2; tentative D call: TRBD1 (6 bases). Trimming took 2 bases from V and 0 from J, leaving 7 bases between them. CDR3 size: 13 residues. In germline, CDR1 is SQVTM, CDR2 ANQGSEA. The DNA for the CDR3 is TGCAGCGTTGAAAGACAGGCTAACTATGGCTACACCTTC. This encodes CSVERQANYGYTF.

V usage is TRBV2 and J usage is TRBJ1-2; D uncertain. Trimming removed 4 bases from V and 2 bases from J, with 14 bases in between. Germline V CDR1 and CDR2: SNHLY, FYNNEI. This CDR3 has 15 amino acids. CDR3 protein: CASSGPTLGNYGYTF. The CDR3, as DNA: TGTGCCAGCAGTGGTCCCACCTTAGGGAACTATGGCTACACCTTC.

The genes are TRBV10-3 and TRBJ2-7, with 11 bases matching TRBD2. The length of the CDR3 is 12 residues. Per the germline V gene, CDR1 is ENHRY and CDR2 is SYGVKD. J lost 6 bases, V lost 7 bases, and 2 bases had no gene match. The CDR3 DNA follows: TGTGCCATCATGGGACTAGCGGCCGAGCAGTACTTC. Protein sequence: CAIMGLAAEQYF.

The chain uses TRBV18 and TRBJ2-7; D call uncertain. This CDR3 comprises 14 residues. V was shortened by 7 bases and J by 0 bases, with 13 bases between the two germline ends. Per the germline V gene, CDR1 is KGHSH and CDR2 is LQKENI. The CDR3 sequence: CASFPSISSYEQYF. CDR3 sequence (DNA): TGTGCCAGCTTTCCCTCGATTAGCTCCTACGAGCAGTACTTC.

The chain carries TRBV29-1 and TRBJ1-1, with 11 nucleotides matching TRBD1. V lost 6 bases and J lost 4; bases outside the gene matches: 7. Germline values: CDR1 SQVTM, CDR2 ANQGSEA. The CDR3 is 14 residues long. The CDR3 sequence: CSVMTGTGGTEAFF. Written as DNA, the CDR3 is TGCAGCGTAATGACCGGGACAGGGGGCACTGAAGCTTTCTTT.

The chain has TRBV6-5 and TRBJ1-1; D is undetermined. The CDR3 loop spans 14 amino acids. Trimming left V 5 bases short and J 0 bases short, with 10 bases between. Per germline, CDR1 MNHEY and CDR2 SVGAGI. The chain's CDR3 is CASSHRRVNTEAFF. In DNA, the CDR3 is TGTGCCAGCAGTCACAGACGGGTGAACACTGAAGCTTTCTTT.

The CDR3 region is CASSRTEDGYEQYF. The CDR3 nucleotides are TGTGCCAGCAGCCGGACGGAAGATGGCTACGAGCAGTACTTC. The chain carries TRBV11-2 and TRBJ2-7, with unresolved D. This CDR3 is built from 14 residues. Germline V lookup: CDR1 SGHAT, CDR2 FQNNGV. Between the trimmed V and J ends, which lost 5 bases and 3 bases, there was a span of 14 bases.

The genes are TRBV5-4 and TRBJ1-1; TRBD1 matches at 7 bases. Germline lookup yields CDR1 SGHNT and CDR2 YYREEE (reference sequence). The CDR3 spans 17 residues. J gave up 1 base and V 4 bases, and 13 bases lay outside the gene matches. CDR3 region: CASSIQSGTVPNTEAFF. CDR3 nucleotide sequence: TGTGCCAGCAGCATACAGTCTGGGACAGTGCCGAACACTGAAGCTTTCTTT.

The J gene is TRBJ1-2, the V gene TRBV7-2; possible D gene TRBD1, 5 bases. The V end was cut by 4 bases, the J end by 3 bases, with 12 bases between. The CDR3 loop spans 14 amino acids. CDR1 and CDR2 (germline): SGHTA, FQGNSA. Here the CDR3 reads CASSSGLLDYGYTF. The CDR3 DNA follows: TGTGCCAGCAGCTCGGGACTGCTAGACTATGGCTACACCTTC. The full variable domain, its missing parts supplied by reference TRBV7-2 and TRBJ1-2, is GAGVSQSPSNKVTEKGKDVELRCDPISGHTALYWYRQSLGQGLEFLIYFQGNSAPDKSGLPSDRFSAERTGGSVSTLTIQRTQQEDSAVYLCASSSGLLDYGYTFGSGTRLTVV.

This chain uses TRBV30 with TRBJ2-7, with D unresolved. V was pared by 3 bases and J by 5 bases, with 8 bases between. In germline, CDR1 is GTSNPN, CDR2 SVGIG (reference sequence). The CDR3 is made up of 11 amino acids. CDR3 nucleotide sequence: TGTGCCTGGAGGGGTGGCCACGAGCAGTACTTC. It yields the protein CAWRGGHEQYF.

On this clone: Additional DNA sequences in this sample encode the identical CDR3. V is TRBV4-1 and J is TRBJ1-5, with D tentatively TRBD1 (6 bases). Trimming pared 2 bases from V and 6 bases from J, leaving 11 bases between. CDR1 is MGHRA and CDR2 is YSYEKL in the germline V gene. The CDR3 runs 14 residues. In DNA form, the CDR3 reads TGCGCCAGCAGCCAAACGCAGGGGAGTCAGCCCCAGCATTTT. Translated: CASSQTQGSQPQHF.

This clone was seen only once. CDR3 sequence: CASRGSTYEQYF. The DNA for the CDR3 is TGTGCCAGCAGGGGCAGTACCTACGAGCAGTACTTC. V gene TRBV28 combines with J gene TRBJ2-7, with D unclear. Per germline, CDR1 MDHEN and CDR2 SYDVKM. V lost 6 bases and J 2 bases, leaving 8 bases between the germline ends. The CDR3 is 12 residues long.

V and J are TRBV13 and TRBJ2-3, with TRBD1 matching over 8 bases. V dropped 1 base and J dropped 4; count of bases not matched to a gene: 7. The CDR3 has 16 amino acids. Looked up from germline, CDR1 is PRHDT and CDR2 is FYEKMQ (reference sequence). Written as DNA, the CDR3 is TGTGCCAGCAGCTTAGCCCGGGACAGGTTCCCAGATACGCAGTATTTT. Amino acids: CASSLARDRFPDTQYF.